Listed below are T cell receptor beta chains from one sample, sequenced in a study of T cells of healthy individuals. Via MiXCR, TCRdb re-called the 5' RACE reads, giving one row per CDR3 protein. Of about 57,000 distinct CDR3 sequences listed, about 17% are singletons. These receptors were collected from a human donor in good health. Each CDR3 is given with its conserved first and last residue. The D gene is left open where the match is weak. Rows give clone size only sometimes, using once, few, many, or a class for an expanded clone.

abundance	j_gene	d_gene	v_gene	CDR3nt	CDR3aa
-	TRBJ2-1	-	TRBV7-9	TGTGCCAGCAGCTTTCTTGGGAACAATGAGCAGTTCTTC	CASSFLGNNEQFF
many	TRBJ2-7	-	TRBV6-5	TGTGCCAGCAGCCTCGGGACTTTTACCTCCTACGAGCAGTACTTC	CASSLGTFTSYEQYF
many	TRBJ2-7	TRBD1	TRBV7-9	TGTGCCAGCAGCTGGGACAGCTCCTACGAGCAGTACTTC	CASSWDSSYEQYF
few	TRBJ1-1	-	TRBV2	TGTGCCAGCAGTGGGGACATGAACACTGAAGCTTTCTTT	CASSGDMNTEAFF
many	TRBJ2-1	TRBD2	TRBV20-1	TGCAGTGCTGCTAGCGGGAGCAGGAGTGAGCAGTTCTTC	CSAASGSRSEQFF
-	TRBJ2-5	-	TRBV5-1	TGCGCCAGCAGCTTGGGTCCCGGGCTTCAGGAGGAGACCCAGTACTTC	CASSLGPGLQEETQYF
many	TRBJ1-6	-	TRBV10-2	TGCGCCAGCAGTGGAGCGGGAAGTAATTCACCCCTCCACTTT	CASSGAGSNSPLHF
many	TRBJ2-2	-	TRBV14	TGTGCCAGCAGCTTTCGGACGACCGGGGAGCTGTTTTTT	CASSFRTTGELFF
-	TRBJ2-7	TRBD2	TRBV2	TGTGCCAGCTCTTGGGGGGGGTCAGAGGAGCAGTACTTC	CASSWGGSEEQYF
many	TRBJ1-5	TRBD1	TRBV27	TGTGCCAGCAGGCCTCGACAGGGTCGTAGCAATCAGCCCCAGCATTTT	CASRPRQGRSNQPQHF
many	TRBJ1-1	-	TRBV28	TGTGCCAGCAGGCCTCAGGGGCCCCTGAACACTGAAGCTTTCTTT	CASRPQGPLNTEAFF
many	TRBJ2-3	TRBD2	TRBV12-3/TRBV12-4	TGTGCCAGCAGTTTAAGGGGACTAGCGGGGGGCACAGATACGCAGTATTTT	CASSLRGLAGGTDTQYF
-	TRBJ2-3	-	TRBV20-1	TGCAGTGCCACGTCGGGCCTCGGCGGGCGCTCCCATACGCAGTATTTT	CSATSGLGGRSHTQYF
many	TRBJ1-2	-	TRBV12-3/TRBV12-4	TGTGCCAGCAGTTTATCCAGGAAGGATGGCTACACCTTC	CASSLSRKDGYTF
many	TRBJ1-2	-	TRBV4-2	TGTGCCAGCAGCCAAGATCTCCAGGGGACGGATGGCTACACCTTC	CASSQDLQGTDGYTF
many	TRBJ2-5	TRBD2	TRBV2	TGTGCCAGCAGTGCGGCTAGCGGGAGTTCTCAAGAGACCCAGTACTTC	CASSAASGSSQETQYF
-	TRBJ2-1	-	TRBV20-1	TGCAGTGCTCCGACCCCACTATCGCGGGAGCAGTTCTTC	CSAPTPLSREQFF
-	TRBJ2-2	-	TRBV9	TGTGCCAGCAGCGTGAGCTCGGGGGCTTACACCGGGGAGCTGTTTTTT	CASSVSSGAYTGELFF
many	TRBJ1-1	-	TRBV5-1	TGCGCCAGCAGCTTGGGGGGAGTACGTGCTGAAGCTTTCTTT	CASSLGGVRAEAFF
many	TRBJ2-7	TRBD1	TRBV9	TGTGCCAGCAGCGCCGGGACAGGGGGCTTCGAGCAGTACTTC	CASSAGTGGFEQYF
few	TRBJ2-7	-	TRBV5-1	TGCGCCAGCAGCACATCAAACCCTTCCTACGAGCAGTACTTC	CASSTSNPSYEQYF
-	TRBJ2-1	-	TRBV14	TGTGCCAGCAGCCAATTCGCCCGGGGCCTTGGCAATGAGCAGTTCTTC	CASSQFARGLGNEQFF